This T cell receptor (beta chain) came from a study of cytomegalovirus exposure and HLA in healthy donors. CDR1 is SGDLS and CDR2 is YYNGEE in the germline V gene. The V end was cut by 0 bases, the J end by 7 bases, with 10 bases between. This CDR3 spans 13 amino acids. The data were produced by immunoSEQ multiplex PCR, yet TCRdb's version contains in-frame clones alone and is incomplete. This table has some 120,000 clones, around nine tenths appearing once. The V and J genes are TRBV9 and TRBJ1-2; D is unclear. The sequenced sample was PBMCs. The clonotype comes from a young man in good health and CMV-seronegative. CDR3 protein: CASSVVDHSGYTF. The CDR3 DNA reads TGTGCCAGCAGCGTAGTCGATCACTCTGGCTACACCTTC.